Listed below are T cell receptor beta chains from one sample, sequenced in a study of blood T cell repertoires in COVID-19. Here immunoSEQ multiplex PCR was the method, and the copy in TCRdb shows in-frame clones only, minus some. Of under 200,000 clones listed, roughly 80% are singletons. Source material: peripheral blood. These TCRs come from a human donor in a cohort sampled during active COVID-19. CDR3s include the opening cysteine and the closing phenylalanine or tryptophan. D genes are given only for firm matches. Size values are once, few and many counts, or a class for expanded clones, and some rows have none.

CDR3	V	J	size	D
CASSYGGLYNEQFF	TRBV6-2/TRBV6-3	TRBJ2-1	-	-
CATSDLPGGGGELFF	TRBV24-1	TRBJ2-2	few	-
CASSSQDRVVEKLFF	TRBV7-2	TRBJ1-4	-	TRBD1
CASSQAPTGGNTEAFF	TRBV4-3	TRBJ1-1	-	TRBD1
CASSSHRANYGYTF	TRBV27	TRBJ1-2	few	-
CSASFRLSSTDTQYF	TRBV20-1	TRBJ2-3	-	-
CASKMGQGAETQYF	TRBV5-1	TRBJ2-5	-	TRBD1
CASSYSRTDTQYF	TRBV12-3/TRBV12-4	TRBJ2-3	-	-
CASSAGSLSYEQYF	TRBV10-1	TRBJ2-7	-	-
CASSARRVDTQYF	TRBV21-1	TRBJ2-3	-	-
CASSLGDRGGLAGKKTYEQYF	TRBV28	TRBJ2-7	-	TRBD2
CASSLAWTGSYEQYF	TRBV5-6	TRBJ2-7	-	TRBD1
CSVGGQGATFF	TRBV29-1	TRBJ1-1	-	TRBD1
CASSLEYSEAFF	TRBV6-2/TRBV6-3	TRBJ1-1	few	-
CASSWGDSYEQYF	TRBV5-1	TRBJ2-7	-	-
CAISEQRANYGYTF	TRBV10-3	TRBJ1-2	-	-
CASSLFTSGQETQYF	TRBV27	TRBJ2-5	-	TRBD2
CASSSTRTDTQYF	TRBV11-2	TRBJ2-3	-	-
CASRLPYGYTF	TRBV12-3/TRBV12-4	TRBJ1-2	-	-
CASSVGRGSYNEQFF	TRBV9	TRBJ2-1	-	-
CASSDRAVTGELFF	TRBV6-4	TRBJ2-2	-	-
CASSQDMASGSYEQYF	TRBV4-3	TRBJ2-7	once	TRBD2
CASSDTIGQGRSNYGYTF	TRBV25-1	TRBJ1-2	-	TRBD1
CASSLDPGGQETQYF	TRBV11-2	TRBJ2-5	-	TRBD1
CASSAVPGQGAASGNTIYF	TRBV9	TRBJ1-3	-	TRBD1
CASSRNPGTGYEQYF	TRBV7-9	TRBJ2-7	few	TRBD1
CASSPLGGGGYNEQFF	TRBV3-1/TRBV3-2	TRBJ2-1	-	-
CASSYSGAGSSYEQYF	TRBV6-5	TRBJ2-7	once	TRBD2
CASSRDNNEKLFF	TRBV12-3/TRBV12-4	TRBJ1-4	-	-
CASSSYGGQRNTF	TRBV5-6	TRBJ1-2	-	TRBD1
CASSQTTGAPYEQYF	TRBV6-2/TRBV6-3	TRBJ2-7	once	TRBD1
CATSDLGGSDQPQHF	TRBV24-1	TRBJ1-5	-	-
CASSTTGRNTIYF	TRBV7-2	TRBJ1-3	-	TRBD1
CASSSQGPADYGYTF	TRBV27	TRBJ1-2	-	-
CASNFSRDRVTDTQYF	TRBV5-4	TRBJ2-3	-	TRBD1
CASSRTSGRVGYEQYF	TRBV5-6	TRBJ2-7	-	TRBD2
CASSQDNFPTDTQYF	TRBV4-3	TRBJ2-3	once	-
CASSRERESITGELFF	TRBV7-8	TRBJ2-2	few	TRBD2
CASSKARTGGFGYTF	TRBV19	TRBJ1-2	-	TRBD1
CSVDTRGTEAFF	TRBV29-1	TRBJ1-1	-	-
CASSHGTGSSGNTIYF	TRBV4-1	TRBJ1-3	-	-